This T cell receptor beta chain is from a study of blood T cell repertoires in COVID-19. V was pared by 4 bases and J by 0 bases, with 6 bases of the junction left unmatched. CDR3 length: 17 residues. CDR1 and CDR2 (germline): MGHDK, SYGVNS. Produced via immunoSEQ multiplex PCR; TCRdb's table is partial and in-frame only. This sample has about 480,000 clones, with roughly 89% found just once. The sequenced sample was peripheral blood. The J gene is TRBJ2-6, the V gene TRBV25-1; TRBD1 matches 7 bases. The TCR was taken from a man younger than 35 with COVID-19, enrolled during active disease. CDR3 amino acids: CASSGRTGLSGANVLTF. CDR3 coding DNA: TGTGCCAGCAGTGGGCGGACAGGCCTCTCTGGGGCCAACGTCCTGACTTTC.